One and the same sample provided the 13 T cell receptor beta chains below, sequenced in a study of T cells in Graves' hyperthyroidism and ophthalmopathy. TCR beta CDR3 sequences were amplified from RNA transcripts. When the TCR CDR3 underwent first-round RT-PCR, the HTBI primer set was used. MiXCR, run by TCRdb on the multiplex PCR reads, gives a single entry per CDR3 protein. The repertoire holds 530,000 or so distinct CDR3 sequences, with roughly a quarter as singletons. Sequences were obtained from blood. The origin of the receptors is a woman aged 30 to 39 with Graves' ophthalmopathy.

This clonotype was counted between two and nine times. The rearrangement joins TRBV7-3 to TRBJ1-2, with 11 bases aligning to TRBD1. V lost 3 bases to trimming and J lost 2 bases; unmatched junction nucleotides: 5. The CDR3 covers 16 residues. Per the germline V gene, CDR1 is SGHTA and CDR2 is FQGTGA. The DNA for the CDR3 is TGTGCCAGCAGCTTCCATAGGACAGGGGGCAACTATGGCTACACCTTC. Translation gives CASSFHRTGGNYGYTF.

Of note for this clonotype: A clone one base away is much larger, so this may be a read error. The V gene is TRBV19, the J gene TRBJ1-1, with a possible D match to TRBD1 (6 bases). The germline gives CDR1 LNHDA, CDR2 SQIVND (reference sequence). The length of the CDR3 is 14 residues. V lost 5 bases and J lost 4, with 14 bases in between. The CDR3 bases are TGTGCCAGTAGTCCAGGGGTGCTGGTCACTGAAGCTTTCTTT. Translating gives CASSPGVLVTEAFF.

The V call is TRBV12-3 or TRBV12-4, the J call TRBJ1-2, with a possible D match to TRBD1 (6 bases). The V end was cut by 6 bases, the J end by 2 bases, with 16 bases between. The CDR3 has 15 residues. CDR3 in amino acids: CASRSGGAGNYGYTF. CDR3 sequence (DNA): TGTGCCAGCAGATCGGGGGGGGCCGGAAACTATGGCTACACCTTC.

The CDR3, as DNA: TGTGCCAGCAGTTTCACAGGGGGGTCGGGTGGGGAAGCTTTCTTT. This gives the protein CASSFTGGSGGEAFF. This sequence joins TRBV27 and TRBJ1-1; 8 bases are shared with TRBD1. Germline V gene data show CDR1 as MNHEY and CDR2 as SMNVEV (reference sequence). V shed 3 bases and J 8 bases; nucleotides not matched to a gene: 11. There are 15 residues in the CDR3.

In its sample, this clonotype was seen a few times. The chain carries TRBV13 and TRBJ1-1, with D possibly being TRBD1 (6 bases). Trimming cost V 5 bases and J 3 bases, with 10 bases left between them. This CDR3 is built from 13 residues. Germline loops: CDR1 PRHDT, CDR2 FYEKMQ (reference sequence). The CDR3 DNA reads TGTGCCAGCAGCACCCGGACAGACACTGAAGCTTTCTTT. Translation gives CASSTRTDTEAFF.

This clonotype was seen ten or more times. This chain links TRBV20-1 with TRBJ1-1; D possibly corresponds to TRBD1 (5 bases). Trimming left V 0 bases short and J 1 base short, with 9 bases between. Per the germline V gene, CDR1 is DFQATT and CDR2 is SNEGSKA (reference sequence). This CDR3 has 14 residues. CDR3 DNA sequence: TGCAGTGCTAGAGATTGGGGACGGAACACTGAAGCTTTCTTT. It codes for CSARDWGRNTEAFF.

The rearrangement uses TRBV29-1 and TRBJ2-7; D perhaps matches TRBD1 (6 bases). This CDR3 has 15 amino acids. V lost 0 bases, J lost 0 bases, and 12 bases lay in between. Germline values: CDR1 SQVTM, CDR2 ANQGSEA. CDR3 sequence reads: CSVEDPDSLSYEQYF. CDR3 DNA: TGCAGCGTTGAAGACCCGGACAGCCTCTCCTACGAGCAGTACTTC.

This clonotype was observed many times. CDR3: CAISQTPGQALTDTQYF. The DNA of the CDR3 is TGTGCCATCAGTCAAACGCCGGGACAGGCGTTGACAGATACGCAGTATTTT. The V call is TRBV10-3, the J call TRBJ2-3; 8 nucleotides agree with TRBD1. This CDR3 is 17 amino acids long. V lost 5 bases and J lost 3; bases outside the gene matches: 13. Germline CDR1 reads ENHRY; CDR2 reads SYGVKD.

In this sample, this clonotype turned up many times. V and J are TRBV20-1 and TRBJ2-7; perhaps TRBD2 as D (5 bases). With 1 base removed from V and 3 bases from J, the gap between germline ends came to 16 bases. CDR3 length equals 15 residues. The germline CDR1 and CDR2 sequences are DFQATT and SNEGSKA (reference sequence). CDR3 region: CSARGGMSGIYEQYF. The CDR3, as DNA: TGCAGTGCTAGAGGGGGTATGTCGGGGATCTACGAGCAGTACTTC.

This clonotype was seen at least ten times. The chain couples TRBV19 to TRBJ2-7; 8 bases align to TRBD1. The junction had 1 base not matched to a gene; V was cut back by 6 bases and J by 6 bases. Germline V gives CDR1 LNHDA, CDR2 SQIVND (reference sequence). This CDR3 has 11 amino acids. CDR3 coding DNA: TGTGCCAGTAGGACAGGGGCCGAGCAGTACTTC. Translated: CASRTGAEQYF.

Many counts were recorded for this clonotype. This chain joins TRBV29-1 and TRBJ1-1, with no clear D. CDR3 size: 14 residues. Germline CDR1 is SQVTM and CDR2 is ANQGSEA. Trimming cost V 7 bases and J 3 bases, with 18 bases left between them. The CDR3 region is CSAYGGDEDTEAFF. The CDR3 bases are TGCAGCGCTTACGGCGGGGATGAGGACACTGAAGCTTTCTTT. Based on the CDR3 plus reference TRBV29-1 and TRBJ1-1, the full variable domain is SAVISQKPSRDICQRGTSLTIQCQVDSQVTMMFWYRQQPGQSLTLIATANQGSEATYESGFVIDKFPISRPNLTFSTLTVSNMSPEDSSIYLCSAYGGDEDTEAFFGQGTRLTVV.

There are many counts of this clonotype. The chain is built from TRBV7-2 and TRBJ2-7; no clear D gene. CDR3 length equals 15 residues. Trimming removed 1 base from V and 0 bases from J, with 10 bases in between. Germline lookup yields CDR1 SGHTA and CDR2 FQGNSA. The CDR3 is CASSLELGYSYEQYF. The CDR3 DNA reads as TGTGCCAGCAGCTTAGAGCTAGGGTACTCCTACGAGCAGTACTTC.

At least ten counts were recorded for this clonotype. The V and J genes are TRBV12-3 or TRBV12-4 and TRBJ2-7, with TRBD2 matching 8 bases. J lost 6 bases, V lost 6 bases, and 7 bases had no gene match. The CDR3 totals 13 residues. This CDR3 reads CASREQSGGEQYF. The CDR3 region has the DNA TGTGCCAGCAGGGAACAGAGCGGGGGCGAGCAGTACTTC.